This T cell receptor (beta chain) was documented in a study of beta chain features in type 1 diabetes. Study-level results: Sampled from patients, naive, central memory and Treg TCRB repertoires appeared more similar than those sampled from healthy donors. Although PCR might favor shorter templates, it would do so equally in patients and controls. All four CD4+ subsets from Type 1 diabetes patients carried moderately but significantly shorter TCRB CDR3s.

This clone was counted between two and nine times. Its specificity is not known. The authors sorted CD4+ naive, central memory, regulatory and stem cell-like memory cells via CD45RO/CCR7/CD25/CD127/CD95/CD27. The CDR3 consists of 15 residues. The V gene lost 3 bases and the J gene lost 6 bases, with 17 bases spanning the gap. Germline V CDR1 and CDR2: SGDLS, YYNGEE. Of the isolated RNA, all was reverse transcribed, and so the sequenced material was expressed TCRB transcripts. TCRdb's copy holds only in-frame clones and misses some; the assay was immunoSEQ multiplex PCR. The sample consists of hundreds of thousands of clones, under 20% of them appearing once.

The rearrangement joins TRBV9 to TRBJ2-3; a possible D gene is TRBD1 (5 bases). Sequencing input: naive CD4+ T cells from blood. This TCR came from a young woman in good health. The CDR3 spells CASSARQSNLDTQYF. The CDR3, as DNA: TGTGCCAGCAGCGCCCGACAGTCGAACCTTGATACGCAGTATTTT.